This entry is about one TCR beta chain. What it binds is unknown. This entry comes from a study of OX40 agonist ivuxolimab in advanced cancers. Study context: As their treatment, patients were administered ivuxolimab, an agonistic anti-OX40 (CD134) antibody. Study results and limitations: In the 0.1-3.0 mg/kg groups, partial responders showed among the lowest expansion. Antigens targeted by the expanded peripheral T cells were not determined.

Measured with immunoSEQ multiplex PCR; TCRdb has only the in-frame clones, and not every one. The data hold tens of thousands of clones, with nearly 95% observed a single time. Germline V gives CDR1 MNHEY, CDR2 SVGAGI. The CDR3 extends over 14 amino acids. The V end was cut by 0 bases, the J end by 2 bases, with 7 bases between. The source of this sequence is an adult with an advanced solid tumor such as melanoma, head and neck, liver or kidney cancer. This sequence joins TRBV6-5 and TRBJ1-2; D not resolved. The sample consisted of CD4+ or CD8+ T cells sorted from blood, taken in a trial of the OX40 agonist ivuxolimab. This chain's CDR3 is CASSYSASNYGYTF. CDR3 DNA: TGTGCCAGCAGTTACTCAGCCAGCAACTATGGCTACACCTTC.